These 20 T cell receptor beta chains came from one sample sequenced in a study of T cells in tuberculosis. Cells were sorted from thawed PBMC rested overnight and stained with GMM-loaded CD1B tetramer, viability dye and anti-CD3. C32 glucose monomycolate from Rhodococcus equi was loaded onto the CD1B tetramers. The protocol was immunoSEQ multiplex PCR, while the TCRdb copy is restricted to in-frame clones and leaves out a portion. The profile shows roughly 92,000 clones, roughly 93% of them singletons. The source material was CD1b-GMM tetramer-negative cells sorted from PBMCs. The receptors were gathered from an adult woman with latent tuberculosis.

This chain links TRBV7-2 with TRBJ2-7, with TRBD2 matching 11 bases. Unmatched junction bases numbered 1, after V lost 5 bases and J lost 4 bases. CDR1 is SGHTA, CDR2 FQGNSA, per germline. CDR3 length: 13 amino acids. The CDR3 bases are TGTGCCAGCAGCACTAGCGGGAGTTACGAGCAGTACGTC. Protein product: CASSTSGSYEQYV.

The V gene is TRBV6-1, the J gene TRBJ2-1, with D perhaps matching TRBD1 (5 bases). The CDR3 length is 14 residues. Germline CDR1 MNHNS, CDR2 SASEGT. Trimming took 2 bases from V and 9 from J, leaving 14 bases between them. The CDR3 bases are TGTGCCAGCAGTGAAAGGGGCACACCAAGTGAGCAGTTCTTC. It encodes CASSERGTPSEQFF.

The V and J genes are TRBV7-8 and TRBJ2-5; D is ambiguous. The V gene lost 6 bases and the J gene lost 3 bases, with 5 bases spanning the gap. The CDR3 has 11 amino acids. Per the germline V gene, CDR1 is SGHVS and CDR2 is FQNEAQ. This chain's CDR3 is CASRREETQYF. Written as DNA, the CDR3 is TGTGCCAGCAGACGGGAAGAGACCCAGTACTTC.

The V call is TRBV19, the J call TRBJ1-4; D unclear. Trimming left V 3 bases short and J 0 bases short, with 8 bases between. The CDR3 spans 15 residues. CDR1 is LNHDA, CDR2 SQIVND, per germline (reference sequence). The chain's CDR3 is CASSISGATNEKLFF. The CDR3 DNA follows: TGTGCCAGTAGTATTTCCGGTGCAACTAATGAAAAACTGTTTTTT.

In DNA form, the CDR3 reads TGCGCCAGCAGCCCCACCCAACAGGGGCTTGAAGCTTTCTTT. Translated: CASSPTQQGLEAFF. The chain uses TRBV5-1 and TRBJ1-1, with 7 positions matching TRBD1. Germline loops: CDR1 SGHRS, CDR2 YFSETQ. This CDR3 is built from 14 residues. The trim removed 4 bases at V and 7 bases at J, leaving 10 bases unmatched.

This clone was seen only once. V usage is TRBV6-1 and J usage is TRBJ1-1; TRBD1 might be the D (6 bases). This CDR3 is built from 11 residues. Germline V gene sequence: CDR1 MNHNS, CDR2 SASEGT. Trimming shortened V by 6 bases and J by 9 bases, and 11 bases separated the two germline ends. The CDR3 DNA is TGTGCCAGCAGCCAGACAGGTAAAGCTTTCTTT. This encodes CASSQTGKAFF.

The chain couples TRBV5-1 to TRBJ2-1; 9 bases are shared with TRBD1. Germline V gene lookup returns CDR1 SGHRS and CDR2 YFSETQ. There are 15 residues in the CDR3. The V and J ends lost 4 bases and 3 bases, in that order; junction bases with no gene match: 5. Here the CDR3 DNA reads TGCGCCAGCAGCGTCACGGGACAGGGCTACAATGAGCAGTTCTTC. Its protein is CASSVTGQGYNEQFF.

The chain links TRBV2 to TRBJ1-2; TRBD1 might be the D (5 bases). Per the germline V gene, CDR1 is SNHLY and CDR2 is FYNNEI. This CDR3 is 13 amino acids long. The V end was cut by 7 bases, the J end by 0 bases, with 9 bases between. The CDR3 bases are TGTGCCAGCAACGACAGAGCTAACTATGGCTACACCTTC. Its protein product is CASNDRANYGYTF.

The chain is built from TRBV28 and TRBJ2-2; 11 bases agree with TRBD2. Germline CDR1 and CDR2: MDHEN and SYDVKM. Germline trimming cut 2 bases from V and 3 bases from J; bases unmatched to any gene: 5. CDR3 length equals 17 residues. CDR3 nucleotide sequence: TGTGCCAGCAGTTTAGTAGTAGCGGGGGGGCACACCGGGGAGCTGTTTTTT. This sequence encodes CASSLVVAGGHTGELFF.

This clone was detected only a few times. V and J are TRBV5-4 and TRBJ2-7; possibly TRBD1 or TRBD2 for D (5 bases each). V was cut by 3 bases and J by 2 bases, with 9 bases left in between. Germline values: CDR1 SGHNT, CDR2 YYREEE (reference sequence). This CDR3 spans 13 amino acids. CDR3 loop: CASSSLGAYEQYV. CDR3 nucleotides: TGTGCCAGCAGCTCTCTGGGGGCCTACGAGCAGTACGTC.

The CDR3 nucleotides are TGTGCCAGCAGTCACGGGACAGGGACCCTGAACACTGAAGCTTTCTTT. Encoded protein: CASSHGTGTLNTEAFF. The rearrangement links TRBV6-6 to TRBJ1-1; TRBD1 matches 9 bases. Germline V gives CDR1 MNHNY, CDR2 SVGAGI (reference sequence). Trimming removed 5 bases from V and 0 bases from J; junction bases left unmatched: 7. The CDR3 is 16 residues long.

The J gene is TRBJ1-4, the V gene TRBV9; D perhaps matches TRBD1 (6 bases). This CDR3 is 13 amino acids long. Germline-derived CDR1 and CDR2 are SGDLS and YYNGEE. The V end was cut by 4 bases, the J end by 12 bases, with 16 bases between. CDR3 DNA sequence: TGTGCCAGCAGCCTTCAAGGGGGGGGCGAACTGTTTTTT. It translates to CASSLQGGGELFF. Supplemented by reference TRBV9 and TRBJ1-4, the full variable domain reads DSGVTQTPKHLITATGQRVTLRCSPRSGDLSVYWYQQSLDQGLQFLIQYYNGEERAKGNILERFSAQQFPDLHSELNLSSLELGDSALYFCASSLQGGGELFFGSGTQLSVL.

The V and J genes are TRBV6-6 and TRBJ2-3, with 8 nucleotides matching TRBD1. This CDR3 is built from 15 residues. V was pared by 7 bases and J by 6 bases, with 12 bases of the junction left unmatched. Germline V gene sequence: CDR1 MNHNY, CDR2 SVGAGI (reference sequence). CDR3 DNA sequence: TGTGCCAGCACCCTATGGGGACAGGAGTTTGATACGCAGTATTTT. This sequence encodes CASTLWGQEFDTQYF.

The CDR3 spells CASSYSRGGTYGYTF. The CDR3 DNA reads TGTGCCAGCAGTTACTCGAGAGGGGGCACCTATGGCTACACCTTC. V and J are TRBV6-5 and TRBJ1-2; 7 bases align to TRBD1. With 0 bases clipped from V and 4 bases from J, the junction kept 5 bases outside the gene matches. This CDR3 region has 15 residues. Germline assignment: CDR1 MNHEY and CDR2 SVGAGI.

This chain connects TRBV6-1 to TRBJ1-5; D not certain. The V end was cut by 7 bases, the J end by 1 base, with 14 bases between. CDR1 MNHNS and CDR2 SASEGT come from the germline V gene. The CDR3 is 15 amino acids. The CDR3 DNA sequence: TGTGCCAGCACGATCGGAGGAGGGAGCAATCAGCCCCAGCATTTT. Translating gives CASTIGGGSNQPQHF.

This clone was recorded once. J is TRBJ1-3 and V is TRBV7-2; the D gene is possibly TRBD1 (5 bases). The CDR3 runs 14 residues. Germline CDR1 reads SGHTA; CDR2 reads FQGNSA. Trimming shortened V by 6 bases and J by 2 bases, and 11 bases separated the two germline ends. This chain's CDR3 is CASRPDTAGNTIYF. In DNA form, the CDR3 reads TGTGCCAGCAGACCGGACACCGCTGGAAACACCATATATTTT.

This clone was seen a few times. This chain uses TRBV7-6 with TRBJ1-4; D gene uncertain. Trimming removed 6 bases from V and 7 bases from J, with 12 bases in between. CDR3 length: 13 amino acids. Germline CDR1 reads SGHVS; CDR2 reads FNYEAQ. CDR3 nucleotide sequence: TGTGCCAGCAGTCCTCATGAGGGTGAAAAACTGTTTTTT. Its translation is CASSPHEGEKLFF.

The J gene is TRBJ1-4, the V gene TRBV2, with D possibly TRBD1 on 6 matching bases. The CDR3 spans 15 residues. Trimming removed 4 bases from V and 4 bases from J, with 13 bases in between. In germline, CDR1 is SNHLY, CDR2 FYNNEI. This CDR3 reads CASSVPQGFNEKLFF. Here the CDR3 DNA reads TGTGCCAGCAGTGTACCACAGGGTTTTAATGAAAAACTGTTTTTT.

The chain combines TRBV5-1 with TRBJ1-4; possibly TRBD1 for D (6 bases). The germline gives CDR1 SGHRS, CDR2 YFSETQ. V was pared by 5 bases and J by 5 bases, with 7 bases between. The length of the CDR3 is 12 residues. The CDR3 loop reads CASRQGNEKLFF. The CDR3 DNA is TGCGCCAGCAGACAGGGAAATGAAAAACTGTTTTTT.

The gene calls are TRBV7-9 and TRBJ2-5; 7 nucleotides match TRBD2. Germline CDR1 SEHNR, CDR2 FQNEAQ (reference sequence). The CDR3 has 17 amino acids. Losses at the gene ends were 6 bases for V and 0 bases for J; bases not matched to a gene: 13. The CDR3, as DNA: TGTGCCAGCAGTGGGGGGGAACCTATATCTTACCAAGAGACCCAGTACTTC. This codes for CASSGGEPISYQETQYF.